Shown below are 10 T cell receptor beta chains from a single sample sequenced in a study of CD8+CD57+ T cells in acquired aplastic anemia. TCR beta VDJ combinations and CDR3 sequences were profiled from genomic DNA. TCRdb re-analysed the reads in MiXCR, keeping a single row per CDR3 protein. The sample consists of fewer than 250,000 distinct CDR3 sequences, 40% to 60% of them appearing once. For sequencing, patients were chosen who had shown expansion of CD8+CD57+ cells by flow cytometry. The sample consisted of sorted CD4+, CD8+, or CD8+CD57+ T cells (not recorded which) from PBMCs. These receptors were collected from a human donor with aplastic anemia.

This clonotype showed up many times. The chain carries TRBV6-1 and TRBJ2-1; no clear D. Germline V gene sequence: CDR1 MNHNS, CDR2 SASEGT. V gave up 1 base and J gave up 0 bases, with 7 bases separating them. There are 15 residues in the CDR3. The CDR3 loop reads CASSEVASSYNEQFF. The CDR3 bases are TGTGCCAGCAGTGAAGTGGCTAGCTCCTACAATGAGCAGTTCTTC.

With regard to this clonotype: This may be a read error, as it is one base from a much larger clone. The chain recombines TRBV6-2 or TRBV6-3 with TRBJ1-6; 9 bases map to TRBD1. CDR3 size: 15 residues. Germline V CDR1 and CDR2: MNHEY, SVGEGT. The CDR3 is CASSFSGQGNSPLRF. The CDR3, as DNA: TGTGCCAGCAGTTTCTCGGGACAGGGTAATTCACCCCTCCGCTTT.

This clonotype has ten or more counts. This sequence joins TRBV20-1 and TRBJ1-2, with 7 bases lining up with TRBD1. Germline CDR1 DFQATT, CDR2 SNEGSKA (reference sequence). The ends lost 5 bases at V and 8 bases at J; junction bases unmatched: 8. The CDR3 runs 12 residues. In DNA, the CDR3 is TGCAGTGCTCGACAGGGATGGGCCGGCTACACCTTC. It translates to CSARQGWAGYTF.

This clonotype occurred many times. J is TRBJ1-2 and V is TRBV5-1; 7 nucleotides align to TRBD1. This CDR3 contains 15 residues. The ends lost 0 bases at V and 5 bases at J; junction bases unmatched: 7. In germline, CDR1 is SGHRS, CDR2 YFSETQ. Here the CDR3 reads CASSLGDRPLYGYTF. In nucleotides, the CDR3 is TGCGCCAGCAGCTTGGGGGACAGACCCCTATATGGCTACACCTTC.

For the CDR3, the DNA is TGTGCCAGCTCACCACGGACAGGGGGGACAGCCGATTTTCACACCTTC. Amino acids: CASSPRTGGTADFHTF. The chain couples TRBV18 to TRBJ1-2; 10 bases are shared with TRBD1. The trim removed 1 base at V and 12 bases at J, leaving 14 bases unmatched. This CDR3 contains 16 residues. Per the germline V gene, CDR1 is KGHSH and CDR2 is LQKENI. Complete variable domain (other parts from reference TRBV18 and TRBJ1-2): NAGVMQNPRHLVRRRGQEARLRCSPMKGHSHVYWYRQLPEEGLKFMVYLQKENIIDESGMPKERFSAEFPKEGPSILRIQQVVRGDSAAYFCASSPRTGGTADFHTFGSGTRLTVV.

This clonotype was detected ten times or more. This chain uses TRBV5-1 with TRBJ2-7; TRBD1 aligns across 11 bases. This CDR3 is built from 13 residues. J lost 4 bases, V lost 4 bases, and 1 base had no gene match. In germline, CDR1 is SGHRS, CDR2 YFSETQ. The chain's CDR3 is CASSGTGGYEQYF. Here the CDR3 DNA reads TGCGCCAGCAGCGGGACAGGGGGGTACGAGCAGTACTTC.

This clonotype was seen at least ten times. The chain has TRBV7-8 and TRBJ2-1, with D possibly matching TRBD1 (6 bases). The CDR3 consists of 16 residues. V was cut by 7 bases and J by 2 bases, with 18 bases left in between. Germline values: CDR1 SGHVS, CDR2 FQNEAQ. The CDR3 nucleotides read TGTGCCAGCACCGATAGGACAGCCCCGCCCTACAATGAGCAGTTCTTC. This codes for CASTDRTAPPYNEQFF.

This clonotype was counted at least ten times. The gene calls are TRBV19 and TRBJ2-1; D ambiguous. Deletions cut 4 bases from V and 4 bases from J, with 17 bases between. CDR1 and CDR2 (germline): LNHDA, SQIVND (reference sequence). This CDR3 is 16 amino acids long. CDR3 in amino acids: CASSNTPLLNYNEQFF. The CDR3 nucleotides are TGTGCCAGTAGTAACACTCCGCTCCTTAATTACAATGAGCAGTTCTTC.

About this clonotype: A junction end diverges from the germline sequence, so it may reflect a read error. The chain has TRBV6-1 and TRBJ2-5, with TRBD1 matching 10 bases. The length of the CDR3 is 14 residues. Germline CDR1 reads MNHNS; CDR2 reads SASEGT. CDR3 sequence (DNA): TGTGCCACCAGTCCCGGGACAGGGGTGGAGACCCAGTACTTC. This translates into CATSPGTGVETQYF.

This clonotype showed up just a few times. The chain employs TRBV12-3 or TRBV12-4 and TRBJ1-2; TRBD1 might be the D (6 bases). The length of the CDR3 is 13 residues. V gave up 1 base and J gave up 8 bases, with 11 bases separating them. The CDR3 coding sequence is TGTGCCAGCAGTTTAGTGGGGGGCGAGGGCTACACCTTC. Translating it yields CASSLVGGEGYTF.